This TCR beta chain was found in a study of T cells after yellow fever vaccination. Study-wide results and limits: Most clones from primary vaccination were detected again post-booster (just over 95% CD4, 88% CD8). Abundant clonotypes from the bulk population could get into FACS-sorted repertoires as contaminants.

This clonotype has a count of ten or more. TCRdb ran MiXCR on the 5' RACE reads and lists one entry per CDR3 protein. The sample has 25,000 to 30,000 distinct CDR3 sequences, roughly 6.1% seen once. The CDR3 is made up of 17 amino acids. V lost 2 bases to trimming and J lost 5 bases; unmatched junction nucleotides: 6. Looked up from germline, CDR1 is MGHDK and CDR2 is SYGVNS. This specimen was PBMCs, either bulk or a sorted T-cell subset (CD4+, CD8+, memory, or dextramer-sorted; not recorded which), taken on the day of the yellow fever booster vaccination. The chain recombines TRBV25-1 with TRBJ2-1; TRBD2 matches 13 bases. This TCR was recovered from a man under 40 who received the YFV17D yellow fever vaccine. The CDR3 sequence is CASSEPRGLAGNNEQFF. In DNA, the CDR3 is TGTGCCAGCAGTGAACCCCGGGGACTAGCGGGAAACAATGAGCAGTTCTTC.